Listed below are T cell receptor beta chains from one sample, sequenced in a study of blood T cells in healthy people across ages. TCRdb called the 5' RACE reads again in MiXCR, with one record for every CDR3 protein. The table shows about 1.6 million distinct CDR3 sequences, with roughly 32% occurring only once. The sample taken for sequencing was blood. These receptors were taken from a woman in her 30s in good health. Both conserved end residues are part of each CDR3. The order of the fields is V gene, D gene, J gene, clone size, CDR3 protein, CDR3 DNA. D genes are given only for firm matches. Only part of the rows carry a size: once, few, many, or a class if the clone is expanded.

v_call: TRBV10-3
d_call: -
j_call: TRBJ1-2
clone_size: few
cdr3_aa: CAISGGISDGYTF
cdr3_nt: TGTGCCATCAGCGGCGGAATTTCAGATGGCTACACCTTC

v_call: TRBV12-3/TRBV12-4
d_call: TRBD2
j_call: TRBJ2-5
clone_size: -
cdr3_aa: CASSWAGEQETQYF
cdr3_nt: TGTGCCAGCAGTTGGGCGGGGGAACAAGAGACCCAGTACTTC

v_call: TRBV11-2
d_call: -
j_call: TRBJ2-3
clone_size: few
cdr3_aa: CASSSSYGTDTQYF
cdr3_nt: TGTGCCAGCAGCTCATCTTACGGCACAGATACGCAGTATTTT

v_call: TRBV21-1
d_call: -
j_call: TRBJ2-7
clone_size: -
cdr3_aa: CASSNLIPNSSSYEQYF
cdr3_nt: TGTGCCAGCAGCAATCTTATTCCTAATTCGAGCTCCTACGAGCAGTACTTC

v_call: TRBV5-1
d_call: TRBD2
j_call: TRBJ2-5
clone_size: -
cdr3_aa: CASSSGLAGMKQETQYF
cdr3_nt: TGCGCCAGCAGCTCCGGACTAGCGGGGATGAAGCAAGAGACCCAGTACTTC

v_call: TRBV20-1
d_call: -
j_call: TRBJ2-3
clone_size: few
cdr3_aa: CSAAGRPDTQYF
cdr3_nt: TGCAGTGCCGCGGGGAGGCCAGATACGCAGTATTTT

v_call: TRBV24-1
d_call: -
j_call: TRBJ2-1
clone_size: many
cdr3_aa: CATSDLGGKGEQFF
cdr3_nt: TGTGCCACCAGTGATTTGGGCGGGAAGGGTGAGCAGTTCTTC

v_call: TRBV4-1
d_call: TRBD1
j_call: TRBJ1-2
clone_size: -
cdr3_aa: CASSQGPTGDGYTF
cdr3_nt: TGCGCCAGCAGCCAAGGACCGACAGGGGACGGCTACACCTTC

v_call: TRBV12-3/TRBV12-4
d_call: -
j_call: TRBJ2-7
clone_size: few
cdr3_aa: CASSTDSFEQYF
cdr3_nt: TGTGCCAGCAGTACGGACAGCTTCGAGCAGTACTTC

v_call: TRBV3-1
d_call: -
j_call: TRBJ1-2
clone_size: few
cdr3_aa: CASSQVGASGYTF
cdr3_nt: TGTGCCAGCAGCCAAGTGGGGGCATCTGGCTACACCTTC

v_call: TRBV30
d_call: -
j_call: TRBJ2-7
clone_size: few
cdr3_aa: CAWSSSSYEQYF
cdr3_nt: TGTGCCTGGAGTAGCAGCTCCTACGAGCAGTACTTC

v_call: TRBV11-2
d_call: -
j_call: TRBJ2-7
clone_size: -
cdr3_aa: CASSLDVPTAYEQYF
cdr3_nt: TGTGCCAGCAGCTTAGATGTACCGACGGCCTACGAGCAGTACTTC

v_call: TRBV4-1
d_call: -
j_call: TRBJ1-2
clone_size: -
cdr3_aa: CASSQVGAYGYTF
cdr3_nt: TGCGCCAGCAGCCAAGTTGGTGCCTATGGCTACACCTTC

v_call: TRBV14
d_call: -
j_call: TRBJ2-5
clone_size: few
cdr3_aa: CASSPWRDQETQYF
cdr3_nt: TGTGCCAGCAGTCCGTGGCGGGACCAAGAGACCCAGTACTTC

v_call: TRBV2
d_call: -
j_call: TRBJ2-5
clone_size: few
cdr3_aa: CASRSDRENQETQYF
cdr3_nt: TGTGCCAGCAGATCGGACAGAGAAAACCAAGAGACCCAGTACTTC

v_call: TRBV5-1
d_call: TRBD1
j_call: TRBJ1-6
clone_size: few
cdr3_aa: CASSWGQGDSPLHF
cdr3_nt: TGTGCCAGCAGTTGGGGACAGGGCGATTCACCCCTCCACTTT

v_call: TRBV20-1
d_call: -
j_call: TRBJ1-2
clone_size: -
cdr3_aa: CSAGQSQNYGYTF
cdr3_nt: TGCAGTGCTGGACAGTCACAAAACTATGGCTACACCTTC

v_call: TRBV6-2/TRBV6-3
d_call: TRBD1
j_call: TRBJ2-1
clone_size: many
cdr3_aa: CASRKQGATYNEQFF
cdr3_nt: TGTGCCAGCAGAAAACAGGGGGCCACCTACAATGAGCAGTTCTTC

v_call: TRBV2
d_call: TRBD1
j_call: TRBJ2-3
clone_size: -
cdr3_aa: CASSETGGDTDTQYF
cdr3_nt: TGTGCCAGCAGTGAAACAGGGGGCGACACAGATACGCAGTATTTT

v_call: TRBV4-2
d_call: -
j_call: TRBJ1-2
clone_size: -
cdr3_aa: CASSQGSGTHGYTF
cdr3_nt: TGTGCCAGCAGCCAAGGTTCTGGGACCCATGGCTACACCTTC

v_call: TRBV9
d_call: -
j_call: TRBJ1-6
clone_size: few
cdr3_aa: CASSQIPWDSGSSPLHF
cdr3_nt: TGTGCCAGCAGCCAGATTCCTTGGGACTCGGGCTCTTCACCCCTCCACTTT

v_call: TRBV15
d_call: -
j_call: TRBJ1-1
clone_size: -
cdr3_aa: CATSGIRDRNTEAFF
cdr3_nt: TGTGCCACCAGCGGGATAAGGGACCGGAACACTGAAGCTTTCTTT

v_call: TRBV2
d_call: TRBD2
j_call: TRBJ2-3
clone_size: once
cdr3_aa: CASSLGLALGTDTQYF
cdr3_nt: TGTGCCAGCAGTTTGGGACTAGCATTGGGCACAGATACGCAGTATTTT

v_call: TRBV9
d_call: TRBD2
j_call: TRBJ2-3
clone_size: once
cdr3_aa: CANSVAGTSGNTQYF
cdr3_nt: TGTGCCAACAGCGTAGCTGGGACGAGCGGGAATACGCAGTATTTT

v_call: TRBV5-1
d_call: TRBD2
j_call: TRBJ2-2
clone_size: -
cdr3_aa: CASSLVPTSGSGELFF
cdr3_nt: TGCGCCAGCAGCTTGGTGCCGACTAGCGGATCCGGGGAGCTGTTTTTT

v_call: TRBV18
d_call: TRBD1
j_call: TRBJ1-2
clone_size: few
cdr3_aa: CASSLGQGPSALGYTF
cdr3_nt: TGTGCCAGCTCACTCGGACAGGGCCCGAGTGCGTTGGGCTACACCTTC

v_call: TRBV5-1
d_call: -
j_call: TRBJ1-2
clone_size: -
cdr3_aa: CASSLDSVYGYTF
cdr3_nt: TGCGCCAGCAGCTTGGACAGCGTCTATGGCTACACCTTC

v_call: TRBV7-9
d_call: TRBD1
j_call: TRBJ2-1
clone_size: few
cdr3_aa: CASSPRTGGRGNNEQFF
cdr3_nt: TGTGCCAGCAGCCCTAGGACAGGGGGCCGCGGCAACAATGAGCAGTTCTTC

v_call: TRBV10-3
d_call: TRBD2
j_call: TRBJ2-3
clone_size: few
cdr3_aa: CAIRQMTSGTDTQYF
cdr3_nt: TGTGCCATCAGGCAAATGACTAGCGGCACAGATACGCAGTATTTT

v_call: TRBV5-6
d_call: TRBD2
j_call: TRBJ2-3
clone_size: -
cdr3_aa: CASSLGTLRGGRLDTQYF
cdr3_nt: TGTGCCAGCAGCTTGGGGACCTTGCGGGGGGGCCGGTTAGATACACAGTATTTT

v_call: TRBV7-6
d_call: TRBD2
j_call: TRBJ2-7
clone_size: -
cdr3_aa: CASSSSGGDSYEQYF
cdr3_nt: TGTGCCAGCAGCTCTAGCGGGGGAGACTCCTACGAGCAGTACTTC

v_call: TRBV25-1
d_call: TRBD1
j_call: TRBJ1-2
clone_size: -
cdr3_aa: CAGTKQGGGYTF
cdr3_nt: TGTGCCGGCACCAAACAGGGGGGTGGCTACACCTTC

v_call: TRBV7-2
d_call: -
j_call: TRBJ2-3
clone_size: -
cdr3_aa: CASSLRDGGTDTQYF
cdr3_nt: TGTGCCAGCAGCCTCCGGGACGGGGGTACAGATACGCAGTATTTT

v_call: TRBV27
d_call: TRBD1
j_call: TRBJ2-3
clone_size: -
cdr3_aa: CASSAQGVGTDTQYF
cdr3_nt: TGTGCCAGCAGTGCACAGGGGGTTGGCACAGATACGCAGTATTTT

v_call: TRBV20-1
d_call: TRBD2
j_call: TRBJ2-3
clone_size: many
cdr3_aa: CSARSPGGDTQYF
cdr3_nt: TGCAGTGCTAGATCGCCCGGGGGGGATACGCAGTATTTT

v_call: TRBV7-2
d_call: -
j_call: TRBJ2-7
clone_size: many
cdr3_aa: CASSLWGGSYEQYF
cdr3_nt: TGTGCCAGCAGCTTATGGGGCGGTTCCTACGAGCAGTACTTC

v_call: TRBV5-1
d_call: -
j_call: TRBJ2-7
clone_size: -
cdr3_aa: CASSLEQRAYEQYF
cdr3_nt: TGCGCCAGCAGCTTGGAGCAGCGGGCCTACGAGCAGTACTTC

v_call: TRBV28
d_call: TRBD1
j_call: TRBJ2-5
clone_size: -
cdr3_aa: CVSSPRQGLNQETQYF
cdr3_nt: TGTGTCAGCAGTCCTCGACAGGGGTTGAACCAAGAGACCCAGTACTTC

v_call: TRBV20-1
d_call: TRBD2
j_call: TRBJ2-5
clone_size: -
cdr3_aa: CSARDPRSSGTRYQETQYF
cdr3_nt: TGCAGTGCTAGAGATCCCAGGTCTAGCGGGACCAGGTACCAAGAGACCCAGTACTTC

v_call: TRBV9
d_call: -
j_call: TRBJ2-1
clone_size: -
cdr3_aa: CASSEMTGRGAYNEQFF
cdr3_nt: TGTGCCAGCAGCGAAATGACAGGACGAGGGGCCTACAATGAGCAGTTCTTC

v_call: TRBV10-3
d_call: -
j_call: TRBJ1-2
clone_size: -
cdr3_aa: CAISPGGYGYTF
cdr3_nt: TGTGCCATCAGCCCGGGGGGCTATGGCTACACCTTC

v_call: TRBV4-1
d_call: -
j_call: TRBJ1-4
clone_size: few
cdr3_aa: CASSRRHELFF
cdr3_nt: TGCGCCAGCAGCAGGAGACATGAACTGTTTTTT

v_call: TRBV7-9
d_call: -
j_call: TRBJ1-2
clone_size: few
cdr3_aa: CASSLVGVFDGYTF
cdr3_nt: TGTGCCAGCAGCTTAGTAGGAGTCTTCGATGGCTACACCTTC

v_call: TRBV28
d_call: TRBD1
j_call: TRBJ2-7
clone_size: many
cdr3_aa: CASSPGGDRGSYEQYF
cdr3_nt: TGTGCCAGCAGCCCTGGGGGGGACAGGGGGTCCTACGAGCAGTACTTC

v_call: TRBV4-1
d_call: -
j_call: TRBJ2-3
clone_size: -
cdr3_aa: CASSPTKPGDTQYF
cdr3_nt: TGCGCCAGCAGCCCGACCAAACCGGGGGATACGCAGTATTTT